Below are 31 T cell receptor beta chains sequenced from a single sample in a study of tumour-infiltrating T cells in Burkitt lymphoma. Sequencing used immunoSEQ multiplex PCR; TCRdb keeps in-frame clones, though not all of them. The sample yields 4,500 to 6,000 clones, approximately 10% seen once. The sample was tumor tissue. The receptors were sampled from a human donor with diffuse large B-cell lymphoma.

This clone was seen a handful of times. This chain joins TRBV9 and TRBJ2-3; 9 bases are shared with TRBD1. This CDR3 is built from 15 residues. Germline lookup yields CDR1 SGDLS and CDR2 YYNGEE. Trimming removed 0 bases from V and 3 bases from J; junction bases left unmatched: 2. The CDR3: CASSVEDRGTDTQYF. The CDR3 coding sequence is TGTGCCAGCAGCGTAGAGGACAGGGGTACAGATACGCAGTATTTT.

This clone was seen a handful of times. The chain has TRBV28 and TRBJ1-2; D is ambiguous. The V end was cut by 8 bases, the J end by 4 bases, with 11 bases between. This CDR3 comprises 12 residues. Germline CDR1 is MDHEN and CDR2 is SYDVKM. The CDR3 nucleotides read TGTGCCAGCTATAGCTTGGGCTATGGCTACACCTTC. This codes for CASYSLGYGYTF.

This clone showed up just a few times. This chain connects TRBV19 to TRBJ1-1, with unresolved D. V was clipped by 2 bases and J by 1 base, with 11 bases between them. Germline V gives CDR1 LNHDA, CDR2 SQIVND (reference sequence). There are 15 residues in the CDR3. CDR3 sequence (DNA): TGTGCCAGTAGTATACGAGACACGCGGAACACTGAAGCTTTCTTT. Its protein is CASSIRDTRNTEAFF.

This clone was observed a few times. The chain uses TRBV29-1 and TRBJ2-7; 8 nucleotides align to TRBD1. In germline, CDR1 is SQVTM, CDR2 ANQGSEA. The V segment lost 3 bases and the J segment 3 bases; nucleotides outside the gene matches: 4. CDR3 length: 13 amino acids. CDR3 amino acids: CSVDGQGDYEQYF. The CDR3 nucleotides read TGCAGCGTTGATGGACAGGGTGACTACGAGCAGTACTTC.

This clone was seen a single time. A much larger clone differs from this one at a single base, so this may be a read error. This rearrangement joins TRBV7-2 to TRBJ1-2, with 10 bases identical to TRBD1. Germline trimming cut 4 bases from V and 5 bases from J; bases unmatched to any gene: 7. Germline values: CDR1 SGHTA, CDR2 FQGNSA. The CDR3 runs to 15 residues. The CDR3 loop is CASSSRQGAGYGYTF. In DNA form, the CDR3 reads TGTGCCAGCAGCTCTAGACAGGGGGCTGGGTATGGCTACACCTTC.

The rearrangement joins TRBV18 to TRBJ1-1, with D unresolved. The V end was cut by 2 bases, the J end by 1 base, with 5 bases between. Germline V gene sequence: CDR1 KGHSH, CDR2 LQKENI. The CDR3 sequence is 13 residues long. The CDR3 coding sequence is TGTGCCAGCTCACCATCCGGGAACACTGAAGCTTTCTTT. Protein product: CASSPSGNTEAFF.

This clone was observed a handful of times. This chain links TRBV19 with TRBJ2-7; TRBD1 is a possible D gene (5 bases). V was pared by 4 bases and J by 3 bases, with 19 bases between. The germline V gene encodes CDR1 LNHDA and CDR2 SQIVND (reference sequence). This CDR3 has 16 amino acids. CDR3: CASSSTTTGYLYEQYF. CDR3 in DNA: TGTGCCAGTAGTAGTACCACTACAGGATATCTCTACGAGCAGTACTTC.

The table lists this clone with a few counts. The chain carries TRBV5-1 and TRBJ2-2; TRBD1 aligns across 8 bases. The V gene end was trimmed by 2 bases and the J gene end by 1 base; junction bases not matched to a gene: 7. The germline V gene has CDR1 SGHRS and CDR2 YFSETQ. This CDR3 contains 17 residues. CDR3 in DNA: TGCGCCAGCAGCTTCAAGAGGACAGGGATGAACACCGGGGAGCTGTTTTTT. Residues: CASSFKRTGMNTGELFF.

This clone was observed a handful of times. V and J are TRBV7-2 and TRBJ1-5; D may be TRBD1 (5 bases). Germline V gives CDR1 SGHTA, CDR2 FQGNSA. Trimming cost V 4 bases and J 9 bases, with 13 bases left between them. The CDR3 runs 13 residues. This CDR3 reads CASSSTGGGPQHF. In nucleotides, the CDR3 is TGTGCCAGCAGCTCCACGGGCGGGGGGCCCCAGCATTTT.

This chain uses TRBV13 with TRBJ1-1, with D uncertain. CDR1 and CDR2 (germline): PRHDT, FYEKMQ (reference sequence). The ends were cut back, 0 bases at V and 1 base at J, with 6 bases in the middle. This CDR3 comprises 14 residues. The CDR3 bases are TGTGCCAGCAGCTTAGGATTGGGGAACACTGAAGCTTTCTTT. This translates into CASSLGLGNTEAFF. Together with reference TRBV13 and TRBJ1-1, the CDR3 gives the full variable domain: AAGVIQSPRHLIKEKRETATLKCYPIPRHDTVYWYQQGPGQDPQFLISFYEKMQSDKGSIPDRFSAQQFSDYHSELNMSSLELGDSALYFCASSLGLGNTEAFFGQGTRLTVV.

This clone was recorded a few times. The rearrangement uses TRBV7-2 and TRBJ2-7, with D perhaps TRBD1 (6 bases). V was shortened by 1 base and J by 2 bases, with 12 bases between the two germline ends. Germline values: CDR1 SGHTA, CDR2 FQGNSA. The CDR3 runs to 15 residues. CDR3 DNA sequence: TGTGCCAGCAGCTTAGTCAGGGGCCCTGCCTACGAGCAGTACTTC. It encodes CASSLVRGPAYEQYF.

This clone turned up a few times. The V gene is TRBV10-3, the J gene TRBJ1-2; D uncertain. V was cut by 6 bases and J by 6 bases, with 11 bases left in between. Germline V gives CDR1 ENHRY, CDR2 SYGVKD. This CDR3 is built from 12 residues. The CDR3, as DNA: TGTGCCATCAGCTCAATTTCGGATGGCTACACCTTC. This translates into CAISSISDGYTF.

CDR3 in amino acids: CASSLAGAPRIYF. For the CDR3, the DNA is TGTGCCAGCAGCTTGGCCGGGGCCCCTAGGATATATTTT. This chain connects TRBV5-6 to TRBJ1-3; D perhaps matches TRBD1 (5 bases). The germline V gene has CDR1 SGHDT and CDR2 YYEEEE. The CDR3 extends over 13 amino acids. V gave up 0 bases and J gave up 13 bases, with 14 bases separating them.

This clone occurred a few times. The same CDR3 is also encoded by other DNA sequences in this sample. The chain combines TRBV10-3 with TRBJ1-2; the D gene is possibly TRBD1 (5 bases). The V end was cut by 3 bases, the J end by 4 bases, with 15 bases between. Germline assignment: CDR1 ENHRY and CDR2 SYGVKD. This CDR3 spans 15 amino acids. CDR3 sequence (DNA): TGTGCCATCAGTGAACCACCGGGACTGAGCTATGGCTACACCTTC. Encoded protein: CAISEPPGLSYGYTF.

The chain is built from TRBV18 and TRBJ2-1; D is unclear. Germline loops: CDR1 KGHSH, CDR2 LQKENI. Trimming stripped 6 bases from V and 6 bases from J, with 27 bases between. CDR3 length: 18 residues. As DNA, the CDR3 is TGTGCCAGCTCTCACTTTGACTCTTCGAGGAAACAAGGCAATGAGCAGTTCTTC. Its translation is CASSHFDSSRKQGNEQFF. The full variable domain, in which reference TRBV18 and TRBJ2-1 provide the parts outside the CDR3, is NAGVMQNPRHLVRRRGQEARLRCSPMKGHSHVYWYRQLPEEGLKFMVYLQKENIIDESGMPKERFSAEFPKEGPSILRIQQVVRGDSAAYFCASSHFDSSRKQGNEQFFGPGTRLTVL.

This clone was observed a few times. The chain is built from TRBV7-6 and TRBJ2-7; D possibly corresponds to TRBD1 (6 bases). The V end was cut by 5 bases, the J end by 1 base, with 18 bases between. The CDR3 is 16 residues long. Germline CDR1 reads SGHVS; CDR2 reads FNYEAQ. As DNA, the CDR3 is TGTGCCAGCAGCCAACAGACCGGGACATCGTCCTACGAGCAGTACTTC. It yields the protein CASSQQTGTSSYEQYF. Using reference TRBV7-6 and TRBJ2-7 for the parts outside the CDR3, the full variable domain is GAGVSQSPRYKVTKRGQDVALRCDPISGHVSLYWYRQALGQGPEFLTYFNYEAQQDKSGLPNDRFSAERPEGSISTLTIQRTEQRDSAMYRCASSQQTGTSSYEQYFGPGTRLTVT.

The sample holds a few counts of this clone. The chain links TRBV5-1 to TRBJ2-7; D gene uncertain. CDR1 SGHRS and CDR2 YFSETQ come from the germline V gene. CDR3 length: 14 residues. V shed 2 bases and J shed 4 bases, with 13 bases lying between them. The CDR3: CASSLLAGQYEQYF. The CDR3 DNA follows: TGCGCCAGCAGCTTATTGGCAGGTCAGTACGAGCAGTACTTC.

This clone was recorded a few times. The chain couples TRBV10-3 to TRBJ1-3; no reliable D call. CDR1 and CDR2 (germline): ENHRY, SYGVKD. The CDR3 runs 15 residues. V dropped 8 bases and J dropped 0 bases, with 14 bases sitting between them. The CDR3 DNA follows: TGTGCCATCGACGGACCAGGAGACTCTGGAAACACCATATATTTT. Protein product: CAIDGPGDSGNTIYF.

This chain uses TRBV4-1 with TRBJ2-7; 12 nucleotides agree with TRBD2. This CDR3 is built from 18 residues. Losses at the gene ends were 1 base for V and 1 base for J; bases not matched to a gene: 8. Germline V gene data show CDR1 as MGHRA and CDR2 as YSYEKL. The CDR3 nucleotides read TGCGCCAGCAGCCAAGTCGGACTAGCGGGGCTACTATCCTACGAGCAGTACTTC. This translates into CASSQVGLAGLLSYEQYF.

The CDR3 sequence is CASSPSRAEASRRDSPLHF. CDR3 DNA sequence: TGTGCCAGCAGTCCCTCAAGGGCGGAGGCCTCTCGTCGAGATTCACCCCTCCACTTT. The V call is TRBV27, the J call TRBJ1-6; D gene unclear. The germline V and J ends were trimmed by 5 bases and 8 bases, with 28 bases remaining between them. This CDR3 has 19 amino acids. The germline CDR1 and CDR2 sequences are MNHEY and SMNVEV (reference sequence).

This clone has only a few counts. The chain carries TRBV7-9 and TRBJ1-2; D gene uncertain. The CDR3 covers 13 residues. V gave up 8 bases and J gave up 5 bases, with 15 bases separating them. The germline CDR1 and CDR2 sequences are SEHNR and FQNEAQ (reference sequence). CDR3 residues: CASEDSIHYGYTF. CDR3 bases: TGTGCCAGCGAAGACTCGATCCATTATGGCTACACCTTC.

This chain connects TRBV29-1 to TRBJ1-5; 8 nucleotides align to TRBD1. The V gene end was trimmed by 6 bases and the J gene end by 5 bases; junction bases not matched to a gene: 9. The germline gives CDR1 SQVTM, CDR2 ANQGSEA. The CDR3 extends over 14 amino acids. CDR3 sequence (DNA): TGCAGCGTAAACACAGGGGGTATCGATCAGCCCCAGCATTTT. This sequence encodes CSVNTGGIDQPQHF.

This clone was counted a few times. This chain uses TRBV6-1 with TRBJ1-4; 11 bases align to TRBD1. The trim removed 10 bases at V and 7 bases at J, leaving 11 bases unmatched. Germline V gene lookup returns CDR1 MNHNS and CDR2 SASEGT. The CDR3 covers 15 residues. CDR3: CATGQGAPWAEKLFF. The CDR3 DNA reads TGTGCCACAGGACAGGGGGCCCCCTGGGCTGAAAAACTGTTTTTT.

The chain joins TRBV2 to TRBJ2-3; possible D gene TRBD2, 6 bases. Trimming removed 1 base from V and 6 bases from J, with 14 bases in between. CDR1 and CDR2 from the germline V gene are SNHLY and FYNNEI. CDR3 length equals 15 residues. CDR3 amino acids: CASSEGLVEADTQYF. CDR3 bases: TGTGCCAGCAGTGAAGGACTAGTAGAAGCTGATACGCAGTATTTT.

The rearrangement uses TRBV6-1 and TRBJ1-1; TRBD1 matches at 10 bases. CDR3 length equals 14 residues. The V and J ends lost 6 bases and 11 bases, in that order; junction bases with no gene match: 12. CDR1 is MNHNS, CDR2 SASEGT, per germline. The CDR3 bases are TGTGCCAGCAGGTTCCTCCAGGGACAGGGGTATGCTTTCTTT. This translates into CASRFLQGQGYAFF.

This clone appeared a few times. V usage is TRBV4-1 and J usage is TRBJ2-5; the match to TRBD1 covers 8 bases. Germline-derived CDR1 and CDR2 are MGHRA and YSYEKL. After removal of 4 bases from V and 1 base from J, the junction contained 5 bases not matched to a gene. The CDR3 spans 15 residues. CDR3 coding DNA: TGCGCCAGCAGCCCCGTTACAGGGGGCCAAGAGACCCAGTACTTC. Translation gives CASSPVTGGQETQYF.

The sample holds a few counts of this clone. The chain recombines TRBV4-3 with TRBJ1-5; D not certain. This CDR3 comprises 17 residues. Per germline, CDR1 LGHNA and CDR2 YSLEER. Between the trimmed V and J ends, which lost 1 base and 3 bases, there was a span of 16 bases. CDR3 in DNA: TGCGCCAGCAGCCAAGGCATCTTGTCGGGGTTCAATCAGCCCCAGCATTTT. Translating it yields CASSQGILSGFNQPQHF.

The chain has TRBV7-2 and TRBJ2-4, with D tentatively TRBD2 (5 bases). V gave up 3 bases and J gave up 6 bases, with 9 bases separating them. CDR3 length: 13 amino acids. The germline gives CDR1 SGHTA, CDR2 FQGNSA. CDR3 DNA sequence: TGTGCCAGCAGCTTCGGACTGGGAAACATTCAGTACTTC. It translates to CASSFGLGNIQYF.

The rearrangement uses TRBV6-4 and TRBJ2-3, with D perhaps matching TRBD1 or TRBD2 (6 bases each). Trimming took off 3 bases at V and 6 bases at J, with 13 bases between the two ends. Germline CDR1 reads MRHNA; CDR2 reads SNTAGT. The CDR3 extends over 14 amino acids. As DNA, the CDR3 is TGTGCCAGCAGTGAACAGGGCCTAGCGGATACGCAGTATTTT. It yields the protein CASSEQGLADTQYF.

CDR3 sequence reads: CAAKRVTYNEQFF. CDR3 sequence (DNA): TGTGCCGCTAAGCGGGTGACCTACAATGAGCAGTTCTTC. V gene TRBV6-4 combines with J gene TRBJ2-1; possibly TRBD2 for D (6 bases). CDR3 length equals 13 residues. The germline CDR1 and CDR2 sequences are MRHNA and SNTAGT. Trimming removed 11 bases from V and 2 bases from J, with 13 bases in between.

The CDR3 bases are TGTGCCAGCAGCGGACAGGGTTATACAGATACGCAGTATTTT. It encodes CASSGQGYTDTQYF. The gene calls are TRBV6-1 and TRBJ2-3, with 8 bases fitting TRBD1. V was clipped by 6 bases and J by 3 bases; unmatched bases: 5. The V gene's germline CDR1 is MNHNS and CDR2 SASEGT. This CDR3 spans 14 amino acids.